The 28 T cell receptor beta chains listed next were all sequenced from one sample in a study of technical replicates of blood from four donors. TCRdb's table, derived via immunoSEQ multiplex PCR, lists solely in-frame clones and lacks some. Among roughly 80,000 clones listed, over 90% were seen once. Input material: T cells isolated from PBMCs. These receptors were obtained from a human donor in good health.

The J gene is TRBJ2-1, the V gene TRBV2; D possibly corresponds to TRBD2 (6 bases). Trimming removed 8 bases from V and 2 bases from J, with 7 bases in between. The CDR3 extends over 12 amino acids. The V gene's germline CDR1 is SNHLY and CDR2 FYNNEI. CDR3 protein: CASGGTYNEQFF. The CDR3 DNA is TGTGCCAGCGGGGGGACCTACAATGAGCAGTTCTTC. Full variable domain (rest looked up from reference TRBV2 and TRBJ2-1): EPEVTQTPSHQVTQMGQEVILRCVPISNHLYFYWYRQILGQKVEFLVSFYNNEISEKSEIFDDQFSVERPDGSNFTLKIRSTKLEDSAMYFCASGGTYNEQFFGPGTRLTVL.

The genes are TRBV6-1 and TRBJ1-2; no clear D gene. V lost 2 bases, J lost 0 bases, and 7 bases lay in between. Germline loops: CDR1 MNHNS, CDR2 SASEGT. The CDR3 covers 14 residues. The CDR3 here is CASSELIANYGYTF. CDR3 in DNA: TGTGCCAGCAGTGAACTAATAGCTAACTATGGCTACACCTTC.

The chain has TRBV2 and TRBJ2-1; D not resolved. This CDR3 spans 15 amino acids. In germline, CDR1 is SNHLY, CDR2 FYNNEI. With 5 bases removed from V and 0 bases from J, the gap between germline ends came to 11 bases. The CDR3 nucleotides are TGTGCCAGCAGTTACCAGAGGAGCTCCTACAATGAGCAGTTCTTC. As protein: CASSYQRSSYNEQFF.

V is TRBV28 and J is TRBJ1-2; 7 bases align to TRBD1. From germline, CDR1 is MDHEN and CDR2 SYDVKM. CDR3 length: 14 residues. V shed 6 bases and J 3 bases; nucleotides not matched to a gene: 7. DNA for the CDR3: TGTGCCAGCAGCCCCGGGGACAGAGACTATGGCTACACCTTC. Its protein is CASSPGDRDYGYTF.

V usage is TRBV7-9 and J usage is TRBJ1-3, with D uncertain. There are 17 residues in the CDR3. The germline gives CDR1 SEHNR, CDR2 FQNEAQ (reference sequence). V was clipped by 1 base and J by 4 bases, with 17 bases between them. As DNA, the CDR3 is TGTGCCAGCAGCTTAGTTGCTCCGGGCAGGAGGGGAAACACCATATATTTT. This translates into CASSLVAPGRRGNTIYF.

The chain links TRBV12-2 to TRBJ2-1; the table names TRBD2, a call not compared with the DNA. TRBV12-2 is described as a pseudogene. The CDR3 extends over 11 amino acids. The CDR3 sequence: CASRLREVQFF. The CDR3 nucleotides read TGTGCAAGTCGCTTACGAGAGGTCCAGTTCTTC.

V is TRBV28 and J is TRBJ2-1; TRBD2 might be the D (6 bases). The CDR3 has 14 amino acids. V was cut by 8 bases and J by 2 bases, with 13 bases left in between. Germline V gene sequence: CDR1 MDHEN, CDR2 SYDVKM. DNA for the CDR3: TGTGCCAGCGCCGCCGGAGGGGCCTACAATGAGCAGTTCTTC. This codes for CASAAGGAYNEQFF.

The chain is built from TRBV28 and TRBJ1-1; 7 bases fit TRBD1. CDR1 is MDHEN, CDR2 SYDVKM, per germline. V gave up 8 bases and J gave up 1 base; unmatched junction bases: 4. This CDR3 is 13 amino acids long. CDR3 sequence reads: CASSQGENTEAFF. The CDR3 nucleotides are TGTGCCAGCTCCCAGGGGGAGAACACTGAAGCTTTCTTT.

The gene calls are TRBV29-1 and TRBJ1-2; 7 nucleotides match TRBD1. Trimming removed 1 base from V and 2 bases from J; junction bases left unmatched: 4. There are 14 residues in the CDR3. Germline assignment: CDR1 SQVTM and CDR2 ANQGSEA. The CDR3 coding sequence is TGCAGCGTTGAAGCCCAACAGGGGAACTATGGCTACACCTTC. This gives the protein CSVEAQQGNYGYTF.

The chain employs TRBV9 and TRBJ2-5; possibly TRBD1 for D (6 bases). Germline V gives CDR1 SGDLS, CDR2 YYNGEE. Trimming stripped 6 bases from V and 2 bases from J, with 14 bases between. The CDR3 contains 14 residues. The chain's CDR3 is CASTAGAMQETQYF. CDR3 nucleotide sequence: TGTGCCAGCACAGCAGGGGCGATGCAAGAGACCCAGTACTTC.

V is TRBV15 and J is TRBJ1-4; 9 nucleotides match TRBD1. V was clipped by 7 bases and J by 5 bases; unmatched bases: 2. Germline assignment: CDR1 LNHNV and CDR2 YYDKDF (reference sequence). This CDR3 spans 13 amino acids. The DNA of the CDR3 is TGTGCCACCACGGGGACAGGGAATGAAAAACTGTTTTTT. Protein sequence: CATTGTGNEKLFF.

The chain carries TRBV5-4 and TRBJ1-2; D possibly corresponds to TRBD1 (6 bases). Trimming took off 0 bases at V and 2 bases at J, with 11 bases between the two ends. CDR1 is SGHNT, CDR2 YYREEE, per germline (reference sequence). This CDR3 contains 15 residues. The CDR3 here is CASSLGGLLNYGYTF. The CDR3 nucleotides read TGTGCCAGCAGCTTGGGGGGGCTATTGAACTATGGCTACACCTTC.

This rearrangement joins TRBV7-3 to TRBJ1-2, with D perhaps matching TRBD1 (6 bases). Germline-derived CDR1 and CDR2 are SGHTA and FQGTGA. The ends were cut back, 5 bases at V and 6 bases at J, with 25 bases in the middle. CDR3 length: 17 residues. The CDR3 DNA is TGTGCCAGCAGCCTCACGGGCTCAGGGACATTCGGGGATGGCTACACCTTC. Its protein product is CASSLTGSGTFGDGYTF. Full variable domain (remainder filled in from reference TRBV7-3 and TRBJ1-2): GAGVSQTPSNKVTEKGKYVELRCDPISGHTALYWYRQSLGQGPEFLIYFQGTGAADDSGLPNDRFFAVRPEGSVSTLKIQRTERGDSAVYLCASSLTGSGTFGDGYTFGSGTRLTVV.

The V call is TRBV5-6, the J call TRBJ2-7, with 8 bases aligning to TRBD1. Germline assignment: CDR1 SGHDT and CDR2 YYEEEE. J lost 6 bases, V lost 1 base, and 3 bases had no gene match. The CDR3 is 13 amino acids. CDR3 bases: TGTGCCAGCAGCTTGTGGACAGGGACCGAGCAGTACTTC. Protein: CASSLWTGTEQYF.

The V call is TRBV6-5, the J call TRBJ2-7, with D perhaps TRBD2 (5 bases). Germline lookup yields CDR1 MNHEY and CDR2 SVGAGI. CDR3 length: 16 amino acids. V lost 1 base and J 2 bases, leaving 15 bases between the germline ends. The CDR3 DNA reads TGTGCCAGCAGTTACTGGGGTGGGAGCCGTACCTACGAGCAGTACTTC. Amino acid sequence: CASSYWGGSRTYEQYF.

The sample holds one count of this clone. The rearrangement joins TRBV28 to TRBJ1-2; 11 bases line up with TRBD1. Germline lookup yields CDR1 MDHEN and CDR2 SYDVKM. V shed 6 bases and J 5 bases; nucleotides not matched to a gene: 5. CDR3 length: 14 residues. DNA of the CDR3: TGTGCCAGCAGCCAAGGGACAGGGGGATATGGCTACACCTTC. Translated, it gives CASSQGTGGYGYTF.

This chain links TRBV21-1 with TRBJ1-1. TRBV21-1 is noted as a pseudogene. CDR3 size: 15 residues. The CDR3 coding sequence is TGTGCCAGCAGCAAAGTAACGGGTCTCGGCACTGAAGCTTTCTTT. Protein sequence: CASSKVTGLGTEAFF.

The chain links TRBV9 to TRBJ2-7, with 9 bases matching TRBD2. Germline V gene sequence: CDR1 SGDLS, CDR2 YYNGEE. This CDR3 contains 14 residues. V lost 4 bases to trimming and J lost 5 bases; unmatched junction nucleotides: 7. CDR3 DNA sequence: TGTGCCAGCAGCCCGTGGCGGGAGGGAAACGAGCAGTACTTC. As protein: CASSPWREGNEQYF.

The CDR3 coding sequence is TGTGCCAGCAGCTTAGATTCCTTAGACACCGGGGAGCTGTTTTTT. It codes for CASSLDSLDTGELFF. The chain is built from TRBV11-2 and TRBJ2-2, with unresolved D. CDR1 SGHAT and CDR2 FQNNGV come from the germline V gene. Deletions cut 0 bases from V and 3 bases from J, with 8 bases between. The CDR3 loop spans 15 amino acids.

This rearrangement joins TRBV28 to TRBJ2-7, with a weak D call TRBD1 (5 bases). CDR1 is MDHEN, CDR2 SYDVKM, per germline. The CDR3 covers 14 residues. V was trimmed by 5 bases and J by 3 bases, leaving 14 bases between them. The CDR3 loop reads CASSRALTGYEQYF. CDR3 nucleotide sequence: TGTGCCAGCAGTCGGGCCCTAACAGGCTACGAGCAGTACTTC.

This clone was counted a single time. CDR3 region: CASTLGLPGTEAFF. As DNA, the CDR3 is TGTGCCAGCACCTTAGGTCTCCCGGGCACTGAAGCTTTCTTT. This chain links TRBV28 with TRBJ1-1, with D uncertain. V shed 7 bases and J shed 4 bases, with 16 bases lying between them. Germline V gene sequence: CDR1 MDHEN, CDR2 SYDVKM. CDR3 length: 14 amino acids.

The chain couples TRBV7-9 to TRBJ2-1, with 7 bases identical to TRBD2. The CDR3 runs to 17 residues. In germline, CDR1 is SEHNR, CDR2 FQNEAQ (reference sequence). Unmatched junction bases numbered 10, after V lost 5 bases and J lost 0 bases. This CDR3 reads CASSPREGVTSYNEQFF. CDR3 nucleotides: TGTGCCAGCAGCCCAAGGGAGGGAGTTACCTCCTACAATGAGCAGTTCTTC. Supplemented by reference TRBV7-9 and TRBJ2-1, the full variable domain reads DTGVSQNPRHKITKRGQNVTFRCDPISEHNRLYWYRQTLGQGPEFLTYFQNEAQLEKSRLLSDRFSAERPKGSFSTLEIQRTEQGDSAMYLCASSPREGVTSYNEQFFGPGTRLTVL.

This clone was seen only once. The rearrangement joins TRBV18 to TRBJ2-2; TRBD2 agrees at 8 bases. This CDR3 has 17 amino acids. Germline-derived CDR1 and CDR2 are KGHSH and LQKENI. The J segment lost 4 bases and the V segment lost 3 bases, leaving 10 bases of the junction unmatched. The DNA of the CDR3 is TGTGCCAGCTCACCGGAAACGGGAGGGGATAGCACCGGGGAGCTGTTTTTT. Encoded protein: CASSPETGGDSTGELFF.

A word on this clone: The sample carries other DNA sequences with the same CDR3. This chain joins TRBV30 and TRBJ2-1; 7 bases agree with TRBD2. Unmatched junction bases numbered 2, after V lost 0 bases and J lost 0 bases. The CDR3 contains 15 residues. Germline CDR1 reads GTSNPN; CDR2 reads SVGIG (reference sequence). CDR3 nucleotides: TGTGCCTGGAGTGTAGGCGGGAGCTCCTACAATGAGCAGTTCTTC. Translating gives CAWSVGGSSYNEQFF.

The chain employs TRBV7-9 and TRBJ1-1; tentatively, D is TRBD1 (6 bases). Germline assignment: CDR1 SEHNR and CDR2 FQNEAQ (reference sequence). The V end was cut by 3 bases, the J end by 0 bases, with 14 bases between. The CDR3 sequence is 16 residues long. CDR3 amino acids: CASSLITGSVNTEAFF. CDR3 nucleotides: TGTGCCAGCAGCTTGATAACAGGGTCAGTGAACACTGAAGCTTTCTTT.

The chain joins TRBV19 to TRBJ2-7, with 7 bases that match TRBD1. This CDR3 spans 13 amino acids. V trimming: 9 bases; J trimming: 0 bases; junction bases outside the gene matches: 5. In germline, CDR1 is LNHDA, CDR2 SQIVND (reference sequence). For the CDR3, the DNA is TGTGCCAGAGACAGGGCGTACTCCTACGAGCAGTACTTC. Its translation: CARDRAYSYEQYF. The whole variable domain, remainder taken from reference TRBV19 and TRBJ2-7, is DGGITQSPKYLFRKEGQNVTLSCEQNLNHDAMYWYRQDPGQGLRLIYYSQIVNDFQKGDIAEGYSVSREKKESFPLTVTSAQKNPTAFYLCARDRAYSYEQYFGPGTRLTVT.

The V and J genes are TRBV25-1 and TRBJ1-2, with D unclear. From germline, CDR1 is MGHDK and CDR2 SYGVNS. Trimming shortened V by 4 bases and J by 8 bases, and 8 bases separated the two germline ends. The CDR3 sequence is 11 residues long. CDR3 nucleotide sequence: TGTGCCAGCAGTGGTGGAGTAGGCTACACCTTC. Translation: CASSGGVGYTF.

V gene TRBV6-5 combines with J gene TRBJ1-5; D ambiguous. The CDR3 contains 15 residues. V dropped 2 bases and J dropped 0 bases, with 8 bases sitting between them. Looked up from germline, CDR1 is MNHEY and CDR2 is SVGAGI. The CDR3 sequence: CASSYKRLSNQPQHF. The CDR3 nucleotides read TGTGCCAGCAGTTACAAGCGGCTTAGCAATCAGCCCCAGCATTTT.